The source of this TCR beta chain is a study of CD8 T cells in Susac syndrome. Sequencing of TCR beta drew on CD8+ and CD4+ T cells from blood. Negative isolation yielded CD4+ and CD8+ T cells, and FACS enriched TEMRA cells. V shed 5 bases and J shed 11 bases, with 24 bases lying between them. There are 15 residues in the CDR3. Per the germline V gene, CDR1 is MDHEN and CDR2 is SYDVKM. Random-hexamer reverse transcription was applied to roughly 0.5 to 1 ug RNA. With immunoSEQ multiplex PCR, TCR beta CDR3 was amplified across 54 Vbeta and 13 Jbeta. TCRdb processed the immunoSEQ multiplex PCR reads anew with MiXCR; each CDR3 protein has one entry. The table records about 150,000 distinct CDR3 sequences, roughly 94% of them present only once.

The sample consisted of CD8+ T cells from PBMCs. The chain employs TRBV28 and TRBJ1-1, with D possibly being TRBD1 (5 bases). This sequence was found in a human donor with multiple sclerosis. In DNA form, the CDR3 reads TGTGCCAGCAGTCTAGGGGTACCGGGTCGCCGGGCGGCTTTCTTT. The encoded protein is CASSLGVPGRRAAFF.